One and the same sample provided the 23 T cell receptor beta chains below, sequenced in a study of blood T cell repertoires in COVID-19. Profiling relied on immunoSEQ multiplex PCR, and the TCRdb table lists in-frame clones only, not all of them. This sample has some 140,000 clones; around 82% occur once, and the top ten carry more than 1.2%. Sequences were obtained from peripheral blood. The receptors were sampled from a man in his 60s with acute or convalescent COVID-19.

This chain joins TRBV6-6 and TRBJ1-6; D remains unclear. The CDR3 is 14 residues long. V was pared by 3 bases and J by 5 bases, with 8 bases between. The germline V gene has CDR1 MNHNY and CDR2 SVGAGI (reference sequence). The CDR3 loop reads CASSYWQDNSPLHF. CDR3 DNA: TGTGCCAGCAGTTATTGGCAGGATAATTCACCCCTCCACTTT.

This chain links TRBV10-3 with TRBJ2-3; 14 bases line up with TRBD2. V gave up 10 bases and J gave up 5 bases; unmatched junction bases: 2. The CDR3 spans 13 residues. Germline CDR1 and CDR2: ENHRY and SYGVKD. The CDR3 loop reads CATGTSGGDTQYF. CDR3 DNA sequence: TGTGCCACAGGGACTAGCGGGGGAGATACGCAGTATTTT.

This rearrangement joins TRBV7-8 to TRBJ2-7; 13 bases are a match to TRBD2. This CDR3 is built from 16 residues. CDR1 and CDR2 (germline): SGHVS, FQNEAQ. With 4 bases clipped from V and 2 bases from J, the junction kept 5 bases outside the gene matches. The CDR3 bases are TGTGCCAGCAGCTCCGGGACTAGCGGGATTACCTACGAGCAGTACTTC. Translating gives CASSSGTSGITYEQYF.

The chain has TRBV6-5 and TRBJ2-5; TRBD2 aligns across 8 bases. J gave up 4 bases and V 5 bases, and 6 bases lay outside the gene matches. CDR3 length: 14 residues. The germline CDR1 and CDR2 sequences are MNHEY and SVGAGI. DNA for the CDR3: TGTGCCAGCAGTCCAGGGACTAGGACAGAGACCCAGTACTTC. It codes for CASSPGTRTETQYF.

In its sample, this clone was seen once. V and J are TRBV10-2 and TRBJ2-5; weak D call: TRBD2 (5 bases). The CDR3 has 15 amino acids. The V gene lost 0 bases and the J gene lost 0 bases, with 8 bases spanning the gap. Germline CDR1 and CDR2: WSHSY and SAAADI. CDR3 amino acids: CASSESIANQETQYF. CDR3 nucleotides: TGCGCCAGCAGTGAGTCCATAGCGAACCAAGAGACCCAGTACTTC.

The gene calls are TRBV29-1 and TRBJ2-4; D may be TRBD1 (5 bases). Germline V gene data show CDR1 as SQVTM and CDR2 as ANQGSEA. The CDR3 is made up of 15 amino acids. Trimming pared 5 bases from V and 4 bases from J, leaving 18 bases between. The CDR3 nucleotides read TGCAGCGTTATCAGGGAATTTGCTCTAAAAAACATTCAGTACTTC. Its translation: CSVIREFALKNIQYF. Together with reference TRBV29-1 and TRBJ2-4, the CDR3 gives the full variable domain: SAVISQKPSRDICQRGTSLTIQCQVDSQVTMMFWYRQQPGQSLTLIATANQGSEATYESGFVIDKFPISRPNLTFSTLTVSNMSPEDSSIYLCSVIREFALKNIQYFGAGTRLSVL.

This clone was seen a single time. J is TRBJ2-1 and V is TRBV5-1; 12 bases fit TRBD2. The CDR3 totals 14 residues. V shed 6 bases, J shed 5 bases, and the junction held 3 bases outside the gene matches. Germline values: CDR1 SGHRS, CDR2 YFSETQ. CDR3 sequence reads: CASNGLAGNNEQFF. The CDR3 nucleotides read TGCGCCAGCAACGGACTAGCGGGAAACAATGAGCAGTTCTTC.

The CDR3 nucleotides are TGCGCCAGCAGCTTAGGCGGACAGGGAACCGGGGAGCTGTTTTTT. Protein product: CASSLGGQGTGELFF. The chain recombines TRBV5-1 with TRBJ2-2, with 8 positions matching TRBD1. J was trimmed by 5 bases and V by 2 bases; bases with no gene match: 5. CDR3 size: 15 residues. Germline-derived CDR1 and CDR2 are SGHRS and YFSETQ. Full variable domain (rest looked up from reference TRBV5-1 and TRBJ2-2): KAGVTQTPRYLIKTRGQQVTLSCSPISGHRSVSWYQQTPGQGLQFLFEYFSETQRNKGNFPGRFSGRQFSNSRSEMNVSTLELGDSALYLCASSLGGQGTGELFFGEGSRLTVL.

The V and J genes are TRBV19 and TRBJ2-3, with a weak D call TRBD2 (6 bases). Deletions cut 9 bases from V and 2 bases from J, with 18 bases between. Germline V CDR1 and CDR2: LNHDA, SQIVND (reference sequence). The length of the CDR3 is 15 residues. CDR3 nucleotide sequence: TGTGCCAGCCGGGGGTCGGGCCTCGTCACAGATACGCAGTATTTT. Translation gives CASRGSGLVTDTQYF.

V is TRBV5-6 and J is TRBJ2-2; 7 nucleotides agree with TRBD2. The length of the CDR3 is 16 residues. Per germline, CDR1 SGHDT and CDR2 YYEEEE. The trim removed 5 bases at V and 5 bases at J, leaving 12 bases unmatched. The CDR3 is CASRPDGGRRTGELFF. The CDR3, as DNA: TGTGCCAGCAGACCCGATGGCGGGAGACGGACCGGGGAGCTGTTTTTT.

The chain uses TRBV30 and TRBJ2-5; the match to TRBD1 covers 7 bases. The ends lost 2 bases at V and 2 bases at J; junction bases unmatched: 5. CDR3 length: 14 amino acids. Per the germline V gene, CDR1 is GTSNPN and CDR2 is SVGIG (reference sequence). In DNA form, the CDR3 reads TGTGCCTGGAGTCTAGGGGGCGCTCAAGAGACCCAGTACTTC. This encodes CAWSLGGAQETQYF.

The chain employs TRBV10-3 and TRBJ1-2; D is ambiguous. Germline CDR1 ENHRY, CDR2 SYGVKD. The CDR3 has 14 residues. Trimming removed 5 bases from V and 7 bases from J, with 17 bases in between. The CDR3 spells CAISSGRTRSGYTF. The DNA of the CDR3 is TGTGCCATCAGTAGCGGACGGACTCGTAGTGGCTACACCTTC.

The chain employs TRBV19 and TRBJ1-1, with TRBD1 matching over 8 bases. CDR1 and CDR2 (germline): LNHDA, SQIVND (reference sequence). V shed 5 bases and J 0 bases; nucleotides not matched to a gene: 2. The CDR3 sequence is 14 residues long. The CDR3 sequence is CASSGQGLNTEAFF. The CDR3 DNA is TGTGCCAGTAGTGGACAGGGCTTGAACACTGAAGCTTTCTTT.

V usage is TRBV5-6 and J usage is TRBJ1-1; D perhaps matches TRBD1 (6 bases). The V and J ends lost 5 bases and 4 bases respectively, with 18 bases between them. The CDR3 consists of 15 residues. The germline CDR1 and CDR2 sequences are SGHDT and YYEEEE. CDR3 amino acids: CASRGLGGAGTEAFF. The DNA of the CDR3 is TGTGCCAGCAGAGGCCTTGGGGGCGCGGGCACTGAAGCTTTCTTT. The whole variable domain, remainder taken from reference TRBV5-6 and TRBJ1-1, is DAGVTQSPTHLIKTRGQQVTLRCSPKSGHDTVSWYQQALGQGPQFIFQYYEEEERQRGNFPDRFSGHQFPNYSSELNVNALLLGDSALYLCASRGLGGAGTEAFFGQGTRLTVV.

The J gene is TRBJ1-2, the V gene TRBV27, with TRBD1 matching 7 bases. V lost 2 bases and J lost 8; bases outside the gene matches: 2. The CDR3 loop spans 12 amino acids. Germline CDR1 is MNHEY and CDR2 is SMNVEV (reference sequence). CDR3 region: CASSLTGEGYTF. CDR3 nucleotide sequence: TGTGCCAGCAGTTTAACAGGGGAGGGCTACACCTTC.

The chain links TRBV27 to TRBJ2-7; perhaps TRBD2 as D (5 bases). Germline V gives CDR1 MNHEY, CDR2 SMNVEV (reference sequence). There are 12 residues in the CDR3. V gave up 3 bases and J gave up 6 bases, with 9 bases separating them. The CDR3 DNA follows: TGTGCCAGCAGTTTTAAGGCGGGCGAGCAGTACTTC. Amino acids: CASSFKAGEQYF.

This chain links TRBV7-2 with TRBJ1-2; TRBD1 aligns across 9 bases. Per the germline V gene, CDR1 is SGHTA and CDR2 is FQGNSA. The CDR3 length is 15 residues. V lost 5 bases, J lost 4 bases, and 8 bases stayed unmatched. This CDR3 reads CASSIPGQGTYGYTF. Here the CDR3 DNA reads TGTGCCAGCAGCATCCCGGGACAGGGCACCTATGGCTACACCTTC.

J is TRBJ2-1 and V is TRBV7-9; 15 bases match TRBD2. CDR1 SEHNR and CDR2 FQNEAQ come from the germline V gene (reference sequence). The J segment lost 9 bases and the V segment lost 4 bases, leaving 10 bases of the junction unmatched. The CDR3 has 17 residues. The CDR3 coding sequence is TGTGCCAGCAGCTCTACGGCCGGGACTAGCGGGAGGCCTGAGCAGTTCTTC. Protein product: CASSSTAGTSGRPEQFF.

CDR3 in DNA: TGTGCCAGCAGTGGCGGGGGGGCGAATACGCAGTATTTT. Translated, it gives CASSGGGANTQYF. The V and J genes are TRBV12-3 or TRBV12-4 and TRBJ2-3; 9 bases line up with TRBD2. V dropped 5 bases and J dropped 7; count of bases not matched to a gene: 4. CDR3 size: 13 residues.

For the CDR3, the DNA is TGCGCCAGCAGCTTGAAGACAGGGGGCCCCTACGAGCAGTACTTC. Its protein is CASSLKTGGPYEQYF. This chain links TRBV5-1 with TRBJ2-7, with 10 bases lining up with TRBD1. Germline CDR1 reads SGHRS; CDR2 reads YFSETQ. The J segment lost 2 bases and the V segment lost 1 base, leaving 3 bases of the junction unmatched. The CDR3 runs 15 residues.

A few counts support this clone. CDR3 sequence: CASSATGGTPLHF. The CDR3 bases are TGTGCCAGCAGCGCCACAGGGGGGACACCCCTCCACTTT. This chain connects TRBV11-2 to TRBJ1-6, with 8 bases matching TRBD1. The V segment lost 5 bases and the J segment 11 bases; nucleotides outside the gene matches: 5. CDR3 length: 13 residues. Germline-derived CDR1 and CDR2 are SGHAT and FQNNGV.

The table lists this clone with a few counts. This chain's CDR3 is CASSLLNTEAFF. The CDR3 region has the DNA TGCGCCAGCAGTCTTTTAAACACTGAAGCTTTCTTT. V and J are TRBV10-2 and TRBJ1-1; D is unresolved. The germline V gene encodes CDR1 WSHSY and CDR2 SAAADI. The CDR3 spans 12 residues. V lost 5 bases, J lost 2 bases, and 6 bases lay in between.

V usage is TRBV6-5 and J usage is TRBJ2-7; 10 bases agree with TRBD1. CDR1 and CDR2 from the germline V gene are MNHEY and SVGAGI. CDR3 length: 15 residues. The V and J ends lost 6 bases and 3 bases, in that order; junction bases with no gene match: 8. The CDR3 nucleotides are TGTGCCAGCAGAGGGGGACAGGGGTATCTCTACGAGCAGTACTTC. This sequence encodes CASRGGQGYLYEQYF.